This T cell receptor beta chain was captured in a study of blood T cell repertoires in COVID-19. This clone has just one count. There are 15 residues in the CDR3. Trimming removed 2 bases from V and 1 base from J, with 11 bases in between. CDR1 SGHVS and CDR2 FQNEAQ come from the germline V gene. Authors' processing steps: Amplification from reference gene primers served as the basis for estimated nucleated cell counts. Assay used: immunoSEQ multiplex PCR; TCRdb lists only in-frame clones, some missing. From that table come the V and J calls and clone size; the DNA was used to work out D and trimming. Of over 200,000 clones in the sample, under 90% were seen once.

Sequenced sample: PBMCs or T cells enriched from blood (not recorded which). The source of this sequence is a woman between 25 and 40 years old with acute COVID-19. The chain carries TRBV7-8 and TRBJ1-1, with a weak D call TRBD1 (5 bases). In DNA, the CDR3 is TGTGCCAGCAGCTTAATTCGCACAGGGAACACTGAAGCTTTCTTT. This codes for CASSLIRTGNTEAFF.